This is a list of T cell receptor beta chains from one sample in a study of vaccination effects on CD4 cells after COVID-19. Their target antigens are unknown. The method was immunoSEQ multiplex PCR; TCRdb's version includes in-frame clones alone and lacks a portion of them. The sample lists 45,000 to 70,000 clones; 76% were seen once. The sequences come from CD4+ T cells from PBMCs cultured with HIV peptides, collected before COVID-19 vaccination. The receptor source for this set is a human donor who had a prior SARS-CoV-2 infection. The conserved cysteine and the conserved F or W are not part of the CDR3 here. Part of the rows lack a size; the others show once, few, many or a class for expanded clones.

v_call,clone_size,j_call,cdr3_aa
TRBV25-1,few,TRBJ2-3,ASSESWETDTQY
TRBV11-2,.,TRBJ2-3,ASSLVGFGTDTQY
TRBV23-1,.,TRBJ2-5,ASSRPEGRETQY
TRBV5-1,.,TRBJ2-2,ASSRSGTGNTGELF
TRBV15,.,TRBJ2-4,ATSFGREGQY
TRBV2,few,TRBJ1-1,ASTVQGRVTEAF
TRBV18,few,TRBJ2-7,ASSPLGLAGGPHEQY
TRBV19,.,TRBJ2-5,ASSSRDRGGQETQY
TRBV6-2/TRBV6-3,.,TRBJ2-7,ASSTADSRSYEQY
TRBV2,few,TRBJ2-5,ASTGLAGGETQY
TRBV15,.,TRBJ1-5,ATSRDRSRVWTSNQPQH
TRBV5-6,.,TRBJ1-6,ASTTNRAPLH
TRBV24-1,.,TRBJ2-1,ATSGQGLAFHEQF
TRBV2,.,TRBJ1-1,ASTPGRDTEAF
TRBV7-3,few,TRBJ2-5,ASSLGGHQETQY
TRBV5-1,.,TRBJ2-5,ASSKGGGETQY
TRBV4-3,once,TRBJ1-5,ASSQELRQGAHQPQH
TRBV7-8,.,TRBJ2-2,ASSFIPGELF
TRBV6-5,.,TRBJ1-1,ASSLRLAEAF
TRBV4-3,.,TRBJ1-6,ASSQAGLNRQNSPLH
TRBV18,few,TRBJ1-2,ASSPLSGNYGYT
TRBV3-1/TRBV3-2,.,TRBJ2-5,ASSQDVRGDSQETQY
TRBV6-1,.,TRBJ1-1,ASSEGLENTEAF
TRBV5-1,.,TRBJ1-5,ASSWGPSDQPQH
TRBV7-9,.,TRBJ1-2,ASSLGTEIYGYT
TRBV6-4,.,TRBJ1-3,ANRTGVSWFGNTIY
TRBV7-2,.,TRBJ1-1,ASSLVSRGTEAF
TRBV20-1,.,TRBJ1-2,SGGIGDGYT
TRBV21-1,.,TRBJ2-1,ASSKEGAGVRNEQF
TRBV5-1,.,TRBJ2-5,ASSVGTGPSQRETQY
TRBV5-8,.,TRBJ2-1,ASRSDRAAYNEQF
TRBV2,few,TRBJ2-7,ASKFSGSVSYEQY
TRBV14,.,TRBJ2-7,ASSLPFGGGGPYEQY
TRBV9,few,TRBJ2-3,ASSGKAGDLGDTQY
TRBV19,.,TRBJ2-5,ATRDRGRQETQY
TRBV7-9,.,TRBJ2-6,ASSLAQEGPSSGANVLT
TRBV3-1/TRBV3-2,.,TRBJ2-2,ASSQAARESKLF
TRBV15,.,TRBJ1-4,ATSRELQGSAGKLF
TRBV19,.,TRBJ2-7,ASSISGTRSYEQY
TRBV6-2/TRBV6-3,.,TRBJ1-1,ASSPRTGRDTEAF
TRBV7-3,.,TRBJ1-2,ASSENREAKDGYT
TRBV7-9,.,TRBJ2-1,ASSSIMTGRHSSYNEQF
TRBV5-1,few,TRBJ2-7,ASSLGQRREQY
TRBV7-2,.,TRBJ2-1,ASSFTSGSSNEQF
TRBV3-1/TRBV3-2,once,TRBJ2-1,ASSPTGPTSSYNEQF
TRBV11-2,once,TRBJ2-7,ASSLDWSSYDEQY
TRBV9,.,TRBJ2-2,ASSVAWVSPGELF
TRBV5-5,.,TRBJ2-5,ASSLYQVWETQY
TRBV2,.,TRBJ1-5,ASKLAGDLVPQH
TRBV7-3,few,TRBJ1-2,ASSFGQGANYGYT